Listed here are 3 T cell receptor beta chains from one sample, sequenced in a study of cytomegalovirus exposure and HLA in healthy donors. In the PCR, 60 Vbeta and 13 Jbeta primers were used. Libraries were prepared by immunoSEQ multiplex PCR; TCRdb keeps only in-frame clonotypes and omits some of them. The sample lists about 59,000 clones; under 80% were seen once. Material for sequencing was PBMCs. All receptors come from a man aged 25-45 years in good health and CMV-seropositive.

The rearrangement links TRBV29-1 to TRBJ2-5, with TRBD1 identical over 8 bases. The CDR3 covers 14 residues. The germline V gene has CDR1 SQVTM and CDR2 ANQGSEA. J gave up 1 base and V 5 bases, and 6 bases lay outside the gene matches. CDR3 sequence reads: CSVFGQGAQETQYF. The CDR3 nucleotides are TGCAGCGTTTTCGGACAGGGCGCCCAAGAGACCCAGTACTTC.

The CDR3 reads CASSALAGGETQYF. The CDR3 DNA reads TGTGCCAGCAGCGCATTAGCGGGGGGAGAGACCCAGTACTTC. The chain links TRBV9 to TRBJ2-5, with 10 bases identical to TRBD2. Germline assignment: CDR1 SGDLS and CDR2 YYNGEE. The CDR3 extends over 14 amino acids. Trimming at V came to 3 bases and at J to 4 bases, leaving 3 bases not matched to a gene.

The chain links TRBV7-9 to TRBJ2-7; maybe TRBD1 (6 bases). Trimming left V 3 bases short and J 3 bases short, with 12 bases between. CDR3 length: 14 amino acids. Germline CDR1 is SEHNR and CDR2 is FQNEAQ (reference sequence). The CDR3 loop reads CASSFQGSSYEQYF. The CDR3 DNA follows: TGTGCCAGCAGCTTCCAGGGGAGTAGCTACGAGCAGTACTTC.